One and the same sample provided the 9 T cell receptor beta chains below, sequenced in a study of CD8+ T cells in alopecia areata. RNA, once extracted, was reverse transcribed into cDNA for use as the sequencing template. The data were produced by immunoSEQ multiplex PCR, yet TCRdb's version contains in-frame clones alone and is incomplete. The sample consists of about 97,000 clones, 35% to 45% of them appearing once. The specimen was CD4+ T cells sorted from blood. The receptors stem from a human donor with alopecia areata.

The chain joins TRBV7-7 to TRBJ2-1; D gene unclear. The CDR3 runs 13 residues. Trimming cost V 5 bases and J 7 bases, with 12 bases left between them. Per germline, CDR1 SSHAT and CDR2 FNYEAQ (reference sequence). The CDR3 spells CASSVDSMNEQFF. The CDR3, as DNA: TGTGCCAGCAGCGTAGATAGTATGAATGAGCAGTTCTTC.

The gene calls are TRBV19 and TRBJ2-7; 8 nucleotides line up with TRBD1. V shed 4 bases and J 0 bases; nucleotides not matched to a gene: 8. The germline gives CDR1 LNHDA, CDR2 SQIVND (reference sequence). The CDR3 consists of 16 residues. The CDR3 reads CASSTAYRGSSYEQYF. The CDR3 coding sequence is TGTGCCAGTAGTACCGCTTACAGGGGGAGCTCCTACGAGCAGTACTTC.

The rearrangement uses TRBV6-6 and TRBJ2-3; D is uncertain. Trimming pared 6 bases from V and 2 bases from J, leaving 6 bases between. The CDR3 is made up of 12 amino acids. Per germline, CDR1 MNHNY and CDR2 SVGAGI (reference sequence). The CDR3 here is CASRPDTDTQYF. CDR3 sequence (DNA): TGTGCCAGCAGACCCGACACAGATACGCAGTATTTT.

The V call is TRBV30, the J call TRBJ1-5; D unclear. This CDR3 is 12 amino acids long. The V and J ends lost 5 bases and 1 base respectively, with 6 bases between them. Germline CDR1 and CDR2: GTSNPN and SVGIG (reference sequence). In DNA form, the CDR3 reads TGTGCCTGGTCCGGGAGCAATCAGCCCCAGCATTTT. Translated, it gives CAWSGSNQPQHF.

A few counts support this clone. V is TRBV13 and J is TRBJ2-7; possibly TRBD1 or TRBD2 for D (5 bases each). V dropped 1 base and J dropped 12 bases, with 13 bases sitting between them. CDR1 is PRHDT and CDR2 is FYEKMQ in the germline V gene (reference sequence). This CDR3 has 12 residues. CDR3 nucleotide sequence: TGTGCCAGCAGCTTAGCACCGGGACGTTCGTACTTC. The encoded protein is CASSLAPGRSYF.

The table lists this clone with a few counts. The chain links TRBV5-1 to TRBJ2-3; 7 positions match TRBD1. The length of the CDR3 is 14 residues. V dropped 4 bases and J dropped 2; count of bases not matched to a gene: 4. CDR1 is SGHRS and CDR2 is YFSETQ in the germline V gene. CDR3 nucleotides: TGCGCCAGCAGCCTAGGGGGCATCACAGATACGCAGTATTTT. Translated, it gives CASSLGGITDTQYF. Based on the CDR3 plus reference TRBV5-1 and TRBJ2-3, the full variable domain is KAGVTQTPRYLIKTRGQQVTLSCSPISGHRSVSWYQQTPGQGLQFLFEYFSETQRNKGNFPGRFSGRQFSNSRSEMNVSTLELGDSALYLCASSLGGITDTQYFGPGTRLTVL.

This chain uses TRBV29-1 with TRBJ2-5; perhaps D is TRBD1 or TRBD2 (5 bases each). The V gene's germline CDR1 is SQVTM and CDR2 ANQGSEA. Trimming pared 1 base from V and 4 bases from J, leaving 13 bases between. This CDR3 contains 14 residues. The CDR3: CSVEGSGARETQYF. CDR3 DNA: TGCAGCGTTGAAGGTTCCGGGGCGCGAGAGACCCAGTACTTC.

In its sample, this clone was seen a few times. The chain couples TRBV9 to TRBJ1-4; D is ambiguous. The germline V and J ends were trimmed by 3 bases and 8 bases, with 17 bases remaining between them. The CDR3 contains 15 residues. CDR1 is SGDLS, CDR2 YYNGEE, per germline. CDR3: CASSEYGIGLEKLFF. DNA of the CDR3: TGTGCCAGCAGCGAGTACGGGATAGGTCTAGAAAAACTGTTTTTT.

This clone has just a few counts. The chain has TRBV9 and TRBJ2-7; a weak D match, TRBD1 (5 bases). The germline V gene has CDR1 SGDLS and CDR2 YYNGEE. V gave up 1 base and J gave up 2 bases, with 10 bases separating them. CDR3 length: 14 amino acids. CDR3 nucleotide sequence: TGTGCCAGCAGCGTATACGACAGTCCCTACGAGCAGTACTTC. Translating gives CASSVYDSPYEQYF.